This TCR beta chain was recorded in a study of long-term antiretroviral therapy in people with HIV. The germline V gene encodes CDR1 MDHEN and CDR2 SYDVKM. V shed 2 bases and J shed 0 bases, with 8 bases lying between them. This CDR3 comprises 15 residues. Investigators performed immunoSEQ version v3.0 at survey level. Profiling relied on immunoSEQ multiplex PCR, and the TCRdb table lists in-frame clones only, not all of them. The table shows some 20,000 clones, with around 80% occurring only once. The source is a woman aged 40 to 49 with HIV. The chain has TRBV28 and TRBJ1-3; D is unclear. This sample comprised unsorted PBMCs, obtained 1.2 years after starting antiretroviral therapy. The CDR3 nucleotides are TGTGCCAGCAGTTTAGCCCCTCTCTCTGGAAACACCATATATTTT. This translates into CASSLAPLSGNTIYF.